This T cell receptor beta chain derives from a study of T cell repertoires in cytomegalovirus infection. Looking at the study overall: It was recently identified HLA-C-restricted and well-studied HLA-B-restricted CMV epitopes that the study used.

The V and J ends lost 5 bases and 0 bases, in that order; junction bases with no gene match: 13. Per germline, CDR1 MDHEN and CDR2 SYDVKM. This CDR3 has 19 residues. TCRdb itself ran the reads through MiXCR, one entry per CDR3 protein. Here the sample spans roughly 860,000 distinct CDR3 sequences, 30% to 35% being singletons. Remarks on this clonotype: Its antigen remains unknown.

The chain is built from TRBV28 and TRBJ2-1; TRBD1 matches 10 bases. The material sequenced was cultured CD8+ T cells from PBMCs, taken from culture after CMV antigen stimulation. The sequence derives from a human donor in good health (CMV status not recorded). Some clones in this sample may be carry-over from other donors' samples. DNA for the CDR3: TGTGCCAGCAGTATCTGGACAGGGGGAGACTCACTCTCCTACAATGAGCAGTTCTTC. Translated: CASSIWTGGDSLSYNEQFF. The full variable domain, with the rest looked up from reference TRBV28 and TRBJ2-1, is DVKVTQSSRYLVKRTGEKVFLECVQDMDHENMFWYRQDPGLGLRLIYFSYDVKMKEKGDIPEGYSVSREKKERFSLILESASTNQTSMYLCASSIWTGGDSLSYNEQFFGPGTRLTVL.